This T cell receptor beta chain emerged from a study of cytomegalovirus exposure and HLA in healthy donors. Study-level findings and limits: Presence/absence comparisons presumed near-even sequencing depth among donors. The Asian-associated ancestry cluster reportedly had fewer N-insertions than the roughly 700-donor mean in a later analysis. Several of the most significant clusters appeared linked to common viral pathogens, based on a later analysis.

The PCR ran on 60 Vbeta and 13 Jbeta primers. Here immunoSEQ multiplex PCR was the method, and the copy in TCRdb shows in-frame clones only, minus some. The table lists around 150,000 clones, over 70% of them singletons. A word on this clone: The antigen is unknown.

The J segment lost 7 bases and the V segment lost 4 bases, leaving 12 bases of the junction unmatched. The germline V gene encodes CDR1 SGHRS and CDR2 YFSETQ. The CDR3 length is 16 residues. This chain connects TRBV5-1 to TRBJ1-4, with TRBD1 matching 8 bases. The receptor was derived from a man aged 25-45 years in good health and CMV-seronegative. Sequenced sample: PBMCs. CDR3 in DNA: TGCGCCAGCAGCCTGCCTTCAGGGGGCACTGGTGAAAAACTGTTTTTT. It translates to CASSLPSGGTGEKLFF.